The next 31 T cell receptor beta chains were all read from a single sample in a study of T cell responses to AZD1222 COVID-19 vaccine. Profiling relied on immunoSEQ multiplex PCR, and the TCRdb table lists in-frame clones only, not all of them. The data contain some 130,000 clones, roughly 91% of them singletons. Sequenced material: peripheral blood, taken on day 0 of AZD1222 vaccination. These TCRs come from an adult in good health.

The chain has TRBV12-3 or TRBV12-4 and TRBJ2-3; D is unresolved. CDR3 size: 12 residues. Trimming stripped 3 bases from V and 5 bases from J, with 6 bases between. DNA of the CDR3: TGTGCCAGCAGTTTGGAAGGAGATACGCAGTATTTT. Protein: CASSLEGDTQYF.

The chain's CDR3 is CASSLEQGGNTEAFF. CDR3 sequence (DNA): TGTGCCAGCAGCTTAGAGCAAGGGGGGAACACTGAAGCTTTCTTT. This sequence joins TRBV11-3 and TRBJ1-1; possibly TRBD1 for D (6 bases). The CDR3 is 15 amino acids. V was clipped by 0 bases and J by 1 base, with 9 bases between them. Germline values: CDR1 SGHNT, CDR2 YENEEA. Complete variable domain (other parts from reference TRBV11-3 and TRBJ1-1): EAGVVQSPRYKIIEKKQPVAFWCNPISGHNTLYWYLQNLGQGPELLIRYENEEAVDDSQLPKDRFSAERLKGVDSTLKIQPAELGDSAVYLCASSLEQGGNTEAFFGQGTRLTVV.

V is TRBV7-9 and J is TRBJ1-5; D call uncertain. Trimming cost V 5 bases and J 4 bases, with 6 bases left between them. The germline V gene has CDR1 SEHNR and CDR2 FQNEAQ (reference sequence). The CDR3 sequence is 12 residues long. CDR3 sequence reads: CASSGRNQPQHF. The CDR3 DNA follows: TGTGCCAGCAGCGGGAGAAATCAGCCCCAGCATTTT. Complete variable domain (other parts from reference TRBV7-9 and TRBJ1-5): DTGVSQNPRHKITKRGQNVTFRCDPISEHNRLYWYRQTLGQGPEFLTYFQNEAQLEKSRLLSDRFSAERPKGSFSTLEIQRTEQGDSAMYLCASSGRNQPQHFGDGTRLSIL.

This chain connects TRBV2 to TRBJ2-5; perhaps TRBD2 as D (5 bases). The CDR3 totals 13 residues. Between the trimmed V and J ends, which lost 5 bases and 1 base, there was a span of 8 bases. Per germline, CDR1 SNHLY and CDR2 FYNNEI. The CDR3 coding sequence is TGTGCCAGCAGTTACCGGGGCCAAGAGACCCAGTACTTC. It encodes CASSYRGQETQYF.

The chain is built from TRBV7-9 and TRBJ2-5; TRBD1 is a possible D gene (6 bases). V gave up 8 bases and J gave up 1 base, with 11 bases separating them. The CDR3 spans 13 residues. The germline CDR1 and CDR2 sequences are SEHNR and FQNEAQ (reference sequence). CDR3 protein: CASLQTGQETQYF. The CDR3 region has the DNA TGTGCCAGCCTTCAGACAGGCCAAGAGACCCAGTACTTC.

The J gene is TRBJ1-2, the V gene TRBV3-1 (or the pseudogene TRBV3-2); D may be TRBD1 (6 bases). Germline-derived CDR1 and CDR2 are LGHDT and YNNKEL (reference sequence). Trimming took off 6 bases at V and 3 bases at J, with 17 bases between the two ends. The CDR3 covers 15 residues. The CDR3 is CASSRSNRVHYGYTF. CDR3 in DNA: TGTGCCAGCAGTCGGAGTAACAGGGTACACTATGGCTACACCTTC.

This clone is a singleton in its sample. V usage is TRBV30 and J usage is TRBJ1-2; no clear D. The CDR3 sequence is 11 residues long. Trimming removed 0 bases at V and 5 bases at J, with 4 bases between. Germline CDR1 GTSNPN, CDR2 SVGIG (reference sequence). CDR3 region: CAWSVQYGYTF. The CDR3 DNA reads TGTGCCTGGAGTGTTCAGTATGGCTACACCTTC. Using reference TRBV30 and TRBJ1-2 for the parts outside the CDR3, the full variable domain is SQTIHQWPATLVQPVGSPLSLECTVEGTSNPNLYWYRQAAGRGLQLLFYSVGIGQISSEVPQNLSASRPQDRQFILSSKKLLLSDSGFYLCAWSVQYGYTFGSGTRLTVV.

This clone occurred once. V usage is TRBV2 and J usage is TRBJ1-1, with TRBD1 identical over 8 bases. V was pared by 7 bases and J by 6 bases, with 10 bases of the junction left unmatched. There are 14 residues in the CDR3. The germline gives CDR1 SNHLY, CDR2 FYNNEI. The CDR3 region has the DNA TGTGCCAGCAACTTAGGACAGGGTTGGGCTGAAGCTTTCTTT. This encodes CASNLGQGWAEAFF.

This chain uses TRBV5-3 with TRBJ1-6; the D is unclear. TRBV5-3 is known as an ORF, though its function is uncertain. The CDR3 loop spans 12 amino acids. Trimming took 7 bases from V and 10 from J, leaving 12 bases between them. Here the CDR3 reads CARHCSSSPLHF. CDR3 nucleotide sequence: TGTGCCAGACATTGCTCTTCCTCACCCCTCCACTTT.

The chain combines TRBV9 with TRBJ2-1, with D tentatively TRBD2 (5 bases). The CDR3 has 12 residues. Germline assignment: CDR1 SGDLS and CDR2 YYNGEE. The ends were cut back, 3 bases at V and 9 bases at J, with 10 bases in the middle. The CDR3 DNA sequence: TGTGCCAGCAGCGCCCTAGCATCTGAGCAGTTCTTC. It translates to CASSALASEQFF.

J is TRBJ1-5 and V is TRBV5-6; D is perhaps TRBD1 (6 bases). The CDR3 has 15 residues. Germline assignment: CDR1 SGHDT and CDR2 YYEEEE. V was trimmed by 5 bases and J by 4 bases, leaving 16 bases between them. The CDR3 loop reads CASSLGGGKNQPQHF. The DNA of the CDR3 is TGTGCCAGCAGTCTAGGGGGAGGGAAAAATCAGCCCCAGCATTTT.

The chain combines TRBV19 with TRBJ1-6; no reliable D call. Trimming pared 3 bases from V and 7 bases from J, leaving 10 bases between. This CDR3 spans 14 amino acids. Germline V gene lookup returns CDR1 LNHDA and CDR2 SQIVND (reference sequence). CDR3 loop: CASSIGEKNSPLHF. The CDR3 region has the DNA TGTGCCAGTAGTATCGGAGAGAAGAATTCACCCCTCCACTTT.

The V gene is TRBV6-1, the J gene TRBJ1-2; no definite D call. Germline-derived CDR1 and CDR2 are MNHNS and SASEGT. This CDR3 has 17 residues. Trimming pared 0 bases from V and 5 bases from J, leaving 19 bases between. The CDR3 loop is CASSEALWAIGKYGYTF. CDR3 coding DNA: TGTGCCAGCAGTGAAGCTCTCTGGGCCATTGGGAAATATGGCTACACCTTC.

V usage is TRBV5-1 and J usage is TRBJ1-2, with TRBD1 as a possible D gene (6 bases). V lost 0 bases and J 3 bases, leaving 15 bases between the germline ends. CDR3 length: 16 amino acids. CDR1 SGHRS and CDR2 YFSETQ come from the germline V gene. CDR3 sequence reads: CASSLGGLNPDYGYTF. The CDR3 DNA reads as TGCGCCAGCAGCTTGGGGGGGCTGAACCCCGACTATGGCTACACCTTC.

The chain links TRBV28 to TRBJ1-2; no clear D. This CDR3 has 12 amino acids. V was trimmed by 6 bases and J by 7 bases, leaving 12 bases between them. Germline CDR1 reads MDHEN; CDR2 reads SYDVKM. CDR3 region: CASRHRDAGYTF. DNA for the CDR3: TGTGCCAGCAGGCATCGGGATGCTGGCTACACCTTC.

The J gene is TRBJ1-2, the V gene TRBV6-1, with 8 bases that match TRBD1. CDR1 and CDR2 (germline): MNHNS, SASEGT. J gave up 8 bases and V 0 bases, and 8 bases lay outside the gene matches. This CDR3 region has 15 residues. CDR3 bases: TGTGCCAGCAGTGAAGCGCTTCAGGGGGCCCTGGGCTACACCTTC. This translates into CASSEALQGALGYTF.

The chain joins TRBV9 to TRBJ1-6; 10 nucleotides match TRBD1. The junction had 10 bases not matched to a gene; V was cut back by 2 bases and J by 14 bases. The CDR3 has 15 amino acids. Germline V gene lookup returns CDR1 SGDLS and CDR2 YYNGEE. Here the CDR3 reads CASSVLGQGTAALHF. CDR3 in DNA: TGTGCCAGCAGCGTCCTGGGACAGGGGACGGCAGCCCTCCACTTT.

Only one count was recorded for this clone. The CDR3 DNA follows: TGTGCCAGCAGAGTAGAACAGGGCAGGAACACTGAAGCTTTCTTT. Amino acid sequence: CASRVEQGRNTEAFF. The chain uses TRBV7-9 and TRBJ1-1, with D tentatively TRBD1 (6 bases). Germline CDR1 is SEHNR and CDR2 is FQNEAQ (reference sequence). There are 15 residues in the CDR3. The V and J ends lost 6 bases and 1 base respectively, with 15 bases between them.

The J gene is TRBJ1-4, the V gene TRBV9; D unresolved. V lost 3 bases and J 8 bases, leaving 17 bases between the germline ends. Per the germline V gene, CDR1 is SGDLS and CDR2 is YYNGEE. CDR3 size: 15 residues. The CDR3 nucleotides are TGTGCCAGCAGCGCGAACTTGGACGGTCCGGAAAAACTGTTTTTT. Translation: CASSANLDGPEKLFF.

The chain couples TRBV7-9 to TRBJ1-2; 7 bases are shared with TRBD1. J was trimmed by 0 bases and V by 5 bases; bases with no gene match: 12. CDR1 and CDR2 from the germline V gene are SEHNR and FQNEAQ (reference sequence). CDR3 length: 17 amino acids. The CDR3 reads CASSRRTGDFSNYGYTF. CDR3 nucleotides: TGTGCCAGCAGCCGCAGGACAGGCGACTTTTCTAACTATGGCTACACCTTC.

This chain's CDR3 is CASSPVGTDTQYF. Here the CDR3 DNA reads TGTGCCAGCTCACCAGTCGGCACAGATACGCAGTATTTT. The chain couples TRBV18 to TRBJ2-3; D gene ambiguous. CDR1 and CDR2 (germline): KGHSH, LQKENI. The CDR3 is made up of 13 amino acids. The V end was cut by 2 bases, the J end by 1 base, with 4 bases between. The full variable domain, rest sourced from reference TRBV18 and TRBJ2-3, is NAGVMQNPRHLVRRRGQEARLRCSPMKGHSHVYWYRQLPEEGLKFMVYLQKENIIDESGMPKERFSAEFPKEGPSILRIQQVVRGDSAAYFCASSPVGTDTQYFGPGTRLTVL.

This rearrangement joins TRBV4-1 to TRBJ2-6; 7 bases line up with TRBD2. The CDR3 is made up of 18 amino acids. Per the germline V gene, CDR1 is MGHRA and CDR2 is YSYEKL. Trimming at V came to 4 bases and at J to 4 bases, leaving 13 bases not matched to a gene. The CDR3: CASSPLPSGATGANVLTF. The CDR3 DNA is TGCGCCAGCAGCCCCCTCCCCAGCGGGGCAACCGGGGCCAACGTCCTGACTTTC.

The count of this clone is one. The rearrangement links TRBV5-6 to TRBJ1-2; D is possibly TRBD1 (5 bases). The CDR3 has 13 amino acids. Trimming took off 0 bases at V and 8 bases at J, with 11 bases between the two ends. The germline V gene has CDR1 SGHDT and CDR2 YYEEEE. CDR3 loop: CASSLVGREGYTF. The DNA for the CDR3 is TGTGCCAGCAGCTTGGTCGGCAGGGAAGGCTACACCTTC.

This sequence joins TRBV19 and TRBJ1-2; TRBD1 might be the D (5 bases). Germline CDR1 LNHDA, CDR2 SQIVND (reference sequence). V shed 5 bases and J shed 1 base, with 17 bases lying between them. The length of the CDR3 is 16 residues. The CDR3 sequence is CASSLDSGWSNYGYTF. In DNA form, the CDR3 reads TGTGCCAGTAGTCTTGACAGTGGGTGGAGTAACTATGGCTACACCTTC.

The gene calls are TRBV30 and TRBJ1-2, with TRBD1 matching over 10 bases. The CDR3 length is 14 residues. Trimming removed 7 bases from V and 5 bases from J; junction bases left unmatched: 10. The germline CDR1 and CDR2 sequences are GTSNPN and SVGIG (reference sequence). The CDR3 DNA reads as TGTGCCTTTACACGAGGGACAGGGGTATATGGCTACACCTTC. It is translated as CAFTRGTGVYGYTF.

In this sample, this clone turned up a few times. The CDR3 sequence: CASSPPDGAMNTEAFF. DNA for the CDR3: TGTGCCAGCAGCCCTCCGGACGGGGCAATGAACACTGAAGCTTTCTTT. This chain uses TRBV5-4 with TRBJ1-1, with D perhaps matching TRBD1 (5 bases). This CDR3 region has 16 residues. V was shortened by 4 bases and J by 0 bases, with 16 bases between the two germline ends. Per germline, CDR1 SGHNT and CDR2 YYREEE (reference sequence).

In this sample, this clone turned up once. This chain joins TRBV6-5 and TRBJ2-1; 9 bases map to TRBD2. The CDR3 consists of 15 residues. The germline V gene has CDR1 MNHEY and CDR2 SVGAGI. Trimming at V came to 5 bases and at J to 7 bases, leaving 9 bases not matched to a gene. The CDR3: CASSLSGGPGNEQFF. CDR3 coding DNA: TGTGCCAGCAGTCTGAGCGGGGGGCCAGGAAATGAGCAGTTCTTC.

This chain joins TRBV6-5 and TRBJ2-4; D not certain. This CDR3 comprises 14 residues. CDR1 and CDR2 from the germline V gene are MNHEY and SVGAGI. V was shortened by 8 bases and J by 0 bases, with 11 bases between the two germline ends. This CDR3 is CASLGSLAKNIQYF. The CDR3 nucleotides read TGTGCCAGCTTAGGATCACTAGCCAAAAACATTCAGTACTTC.

The rearrangement uses TRBV5-1 and TRBJ1-6; D call uncertain. Trimming removed 0 bases at V and 7 bases at J, with 11 bases between. This CDR3 is 15 amino acids long. Germline V gene data show CDR1 as SGHRS and CDR2 as YFSETQ. CDR3 region: CASSLVAGSNSPLHF. CDR3 DNA sequence: TGCGCCAGCAGCTTGGTTGCGGGGTCAAATTCACCCCTCCACTTT. The variable domain in full, with the rest retrieved from reference TRBV5-1 and TRBJ1-6, is KAGVTQTPRYLIKTRGQQVTLSCSPISGHRSVSWYQQTPGQGLQFLFEYFSETQRNKGNFPGRFSGRQFSNSRSEMNVSTLELGDSALYLCASSLVAGSNSPLHFGNGTRLTVT.

This chain uses TRBV10-3 with TRBJ1-1; D ambiguous. V was shortened by 3 bases and J by 3 bases, with 14 bases between the two germline ends. The CDR3 sequence is 15 residues long. The germline V gene encodes CDR1 ENHRY and CDR2 SYGVKD. The CDR3 sequence is CAISDDLVPHTEAFF. In nucleotides, the CDR3 is TGTGCCATCAGTGATGACCTGGTCCCTCACACTGAAGCTTTCTTT.

This sequence joins TRBV2 and TRBJ2-5, with 12 bases identical to TRBD2. This CDR3 contains 17 residues. V shed 6 bases and J 0 bases; nucleotides not matched to a gene: 8. The germline gives CDR1 SNHLY, CDR2 FYNNEI. CDR3 loop: CASRRLAGARYQETQYF. The CDR3, as DNA: TGTGCCAGCAGGCGACTAGCGGGGGCCCGGTACCAAGAGACCCAGTACTTC.